This T cell receptor beta chain originates from a study of vaccination effects on CD4 cells after COVID-19. Study-wide context: Of the BNT162b2 and mRNA-1273 vaccines, participants received two doses of one or the other.

On this clone: The antigen remains undetermined.

Expansion of antigen-specific CD4+ T cells with viral peptide pools was carried out by the ViraFEST assay before sequencing. Upon completion of around ten days in culture, CD4+ T cells were isolated. Nucleocapsid antibodies were negative in the vaccine recipients, who had never had SARS-CoV-2 infection. The authors replaced half the medium with IL-2 medium on days 3 and 7. Study observations and caveats: Infection-derived and vaccine-derived clones contracted markedly late after vaccination. Healthy vaccinees' vaccine-induced clones included only 1 of 255 that recognized common cold coronaviruses.

Repertoires were generated with immunoSEQ multiplex PCR, while TCRdb's copy carries only in-frame clones and drops some. The sample lists under 45,000 clones, 55% to 75% occurring once. The TCR sequence derives from a human donor who received a COVID-19 vaccine. This sample comprised CD4+ T cells from PBMCs cultured with HCoV-OC43 spike peptides, obtained before COVID-19 vaccination. Subset reported: HCoV-OC43 spike overlapping peptide pool stimulation.

CDR3 nucleotide sequence: TGTGCCACCAGTGACCCCGCCGAAGGGGCCACAGATACGCAGTATTTT. Protein: CATSDPAEGATDTQYF. The V call is TRBV24-1, the J call TRBJ2-3, with D maybe TRBD1 (5 bases). The germline CDR1 and CDR2 sequences are KGHDR and SFDVKD. The V end lost 4 bases, the J end lost 2 bases, and 15 bases lay between the germline ends. This CDR3 has 16 residues.